This T cell receptor (beta chain) was captured in a study of blood T cell repertoires in COVID-19. Study-level background: Spain, Italy and the United States supplied samples that represented acute and convalescent COVID-19. Sources were T cells, B-cell-depleted T cells, or PBMCs; the material itself was cDNA or gDNA.

Seattle's enrolled individuals joined amid active infection and were then monitored longitudinally. The V end was cut by 4 bases, the J end by 4 bases, with 17 bases between. The germline CDR1 and CDR2 sequences are SGHNT and YYREEE (reference sequence). This CDR3 has 16 residues. Original analysis: Quantification of nucleated cells was approximated via reference gene primer amplification. Here immunoSEQ multiplex PCR was the method, and the copy in TCRdb shows in-frame clones only, minus some. From that table come the V and J calls and clone size; the DNA was used to work out D and trimming. The sample carries 150,000 to 200,000 clones, more than 70% recorded once.

V and J are TRBV5-4 and TRBJ1-4; D is possibly TRBD1 (5 bases). This TCR was sampled from a person aged 65 to 79 with COVID-19, enrolled during active disease. The source material was peripheral blood. CDR3 sequence (DNA): TGTGCCAGCAGCATGGGCGCAGGGTTGGGTAATGAAAAACTGTTTTTT. Amino acids: CASSMGAGLGNEKLFF.